The subject of this entry is one TCR beta chain. This clone's antigen is unknown. No much larger clone is present one base from it, and per-base qualities are unavailable. Magnetically isolated CD3+ T cells were stimulated around 1.5 hours with PMA and ionomycin, then labeled by IL-17A and IFNgamma cytokine secretion assays. Synovial fluid effusions were aspirated from actively inflamed joints of psoriatic arthritis patients. Memory CD8+ T cells in synovial fluid were sorted patient by patient into Tc17 (IL-17A+) cells, bulk memory cells and Tc1 (IL-17A-IFNgamma+) cells in order to compare their TCR repertoires. The psoriatic arthritis patients fulfilled the Classification of Psoriatic Arthritis Study Group (CASPAR) criteria. Cells secreting cytokines were also stained with a viability dye and with anti-CD3, CD8, CD14 and CD4 antibodies, then sorted on a BD FACSAria. Sorted CD8+ T cell subsets from the synovial fluid of a few patients with psoriatic arthritis were subjected to TCRbeta sequencing. Synovial fluid mononuclear cells were isolated using Lymphoprep and were cryopreserved in liquid nitrogen prior to use. The medium used for cryopreservation had around 52% fetal calf serum and approximately 10% dimethyl sulfoxide.

The CDR3 goes from the cysteine to the phenylalanine over 16 residues. Only CDR3 DNA remains: 48 bases, in frame from the first base. CDR1 SEHNR and CDR2 FQNEAQ were looked up in the germline V gene (reference sequence). V loses 4 bases, J loses 0 bases, and the germline ends lie 15 bases apart. After DNA extraction (Qiagen), TCRbeta V-D-J rearrangements were amplified in a bias-controlled manner and then sequenced at high throughput (immunoSEQ; Adaptive Biotech). The original pipeline was this. The immunoSEQ Analyzer platform was used to analyze productive sequences at the sequence level. Clonality was calculated as 1 minus Pielou's evenness, with values ranging from 0 (highly polyclonal) to 1 (monoclonal). The Morisita index, which runs from 0 (no similarity) to 1 (complete similarity), was used to measure repertoire overlap between subsets. Here the immuneACCESS table is served through TCRdb, limited to in-frame sequences with V and J called. Missing clones are a known gap in these copies; in checked studies unresolved V genes cover under half, and the rest lacks a known reason. For V, J and clone size, that table is used; D and trimming come from the DNA. The sample yields 1,500 to 2,500 clones; roughly 70% were counted once. Roughly an eighth of the sample is in the top ten clones.

This record comes from a study of IL-17A CD8 T cells in psoriatic arthritis synovium. About the investigation overall: The goal of the study was to define the phenotype, molecular profile and function of synovial IL-17A+CD8+ T cells in psoriatic arthritis pathogenesis. What the research found in general, with its limitations: In a couple of patients, many Tc17 clones were found to be shared with the synovial Tc1 population, resulting in Morisita overlap indices above 0.8. TCRbeta sequencing showed synovial Tc17 cells were polyclonal in psoriatic arthritis (median clonality about 0.08). Cells came from synovial fluid rather than synovial tissue, since no psoriatic arthritis synovial tissue samples were available. Only a few patients were covered by TCR sequencing, and this limited sample size was acknowledged by the authors. Although some individual clones took up over 5% of the repertoire, most synovial CD8+ subsets stayed polyclonal.

Here the chain combines TRBV7-9 and TRBJ1-1, with the D gene too uncertain to name. The source is a human donor with psoriatic arthritis. The sample taken for sequencing was IL-17A+ (IFN-gamma+/-) memory CD8+ T cells from synovial fluid. The cell subset or site label of this sample denotes: IL-17A+IFNgamma+/- memory CD8+ (Tc17) cells. The CDR3 protein sequence reads: CASSSGRVTMNTEAFF. In nucleotide form, the sequence is TGTGCCAGCAGCTCGGGGAGGGTGACCATGAACACTGAAGCTTTCTTT.